This is a list of T cell receptor beta chains from one sample in a study of cytomegalovirus exposure and HLA in healthy donors. Sequencing used immunoSEQ multiplex PCR; TCRdb keeps in-frame clones, though not all of them. The repertoire table contains 200,000 to 250,000 clones. Material for sequencing was PBMCs. The receptors were sampled from a woman in her 30s in good health and CMV-seropositive. The CDR3 runs from the conserved cysteine through the conserved F or W. Each record gives: D gene, J gene, V gene, CDR3 protein, CDR3 DNA. A D gene is named only where the DNA matches it firmly.

-,TRBJ1-4,TRBV29-1,CSAQAATNEKLFF,TGCAGCGCACAGGCAGCAACTAATGAAAAACTGTTTTTT
-,TRBJ1-2,TRBV28,CASSGGYGYTF,TGTGCCAGCAGCGGGGGCTATGGCTACACCTTC
-,TRBJ1-2,TRBV29-1,CSVEGGRGSYGYTF,TGCAGCGTTGAAGGTGGGAGGGGAAGCTATGGCTACACCTTC
-,TRBJ2-2,TRBV5-4,CASSLPAGELSF,TGTGCCAGCAGCTTGCCGGCCGGGGAGCTGTCTTTT
TRBD1,TRBJ1-5,TRBV15,CATSRKDRSSNQPQHF,TGTGCCACCAGCAGGAAGGACAGGAGTAGCAATCAGCCCCAGCATTTT
-,TRBJ2-5,TRBV5-1,CASSLQGYQETQYF,TGCGCCAGCAGCTTACAGGGTTACCAAGAGACCCAGTACTTC
TRBD1,TRBJ2-5,TRBV11-2,CASSLEARGPVGGETQYF,TGTGCCAGCAGCTTAGAGGCCAGGGGGCCGGTGGGAGGAGAGACCCAGTACTTC
TRBD2,TRBJ2-1,TRBV28,CASSLPPRTSRYNEQFF,TGTGCCAGCAGTTTACCCCCCCGGACTAGCAGATACAATGAGCAGTTCTTC
TRBD2,TRBJ2-1,TRBV7-9,CASSLYWQGLAGINEQFF,TGTGCCAGCAGCCTTTACTGGCAAGGGCTAGCGGGCATCAATGAGCAGTTCTTC
-,TRBJ1-3,TRBV5-1,CASRPTVPGNTIYF,TGCGCCAGCAGGCCTACAGTCCCTGGAAACACCATATATTTT